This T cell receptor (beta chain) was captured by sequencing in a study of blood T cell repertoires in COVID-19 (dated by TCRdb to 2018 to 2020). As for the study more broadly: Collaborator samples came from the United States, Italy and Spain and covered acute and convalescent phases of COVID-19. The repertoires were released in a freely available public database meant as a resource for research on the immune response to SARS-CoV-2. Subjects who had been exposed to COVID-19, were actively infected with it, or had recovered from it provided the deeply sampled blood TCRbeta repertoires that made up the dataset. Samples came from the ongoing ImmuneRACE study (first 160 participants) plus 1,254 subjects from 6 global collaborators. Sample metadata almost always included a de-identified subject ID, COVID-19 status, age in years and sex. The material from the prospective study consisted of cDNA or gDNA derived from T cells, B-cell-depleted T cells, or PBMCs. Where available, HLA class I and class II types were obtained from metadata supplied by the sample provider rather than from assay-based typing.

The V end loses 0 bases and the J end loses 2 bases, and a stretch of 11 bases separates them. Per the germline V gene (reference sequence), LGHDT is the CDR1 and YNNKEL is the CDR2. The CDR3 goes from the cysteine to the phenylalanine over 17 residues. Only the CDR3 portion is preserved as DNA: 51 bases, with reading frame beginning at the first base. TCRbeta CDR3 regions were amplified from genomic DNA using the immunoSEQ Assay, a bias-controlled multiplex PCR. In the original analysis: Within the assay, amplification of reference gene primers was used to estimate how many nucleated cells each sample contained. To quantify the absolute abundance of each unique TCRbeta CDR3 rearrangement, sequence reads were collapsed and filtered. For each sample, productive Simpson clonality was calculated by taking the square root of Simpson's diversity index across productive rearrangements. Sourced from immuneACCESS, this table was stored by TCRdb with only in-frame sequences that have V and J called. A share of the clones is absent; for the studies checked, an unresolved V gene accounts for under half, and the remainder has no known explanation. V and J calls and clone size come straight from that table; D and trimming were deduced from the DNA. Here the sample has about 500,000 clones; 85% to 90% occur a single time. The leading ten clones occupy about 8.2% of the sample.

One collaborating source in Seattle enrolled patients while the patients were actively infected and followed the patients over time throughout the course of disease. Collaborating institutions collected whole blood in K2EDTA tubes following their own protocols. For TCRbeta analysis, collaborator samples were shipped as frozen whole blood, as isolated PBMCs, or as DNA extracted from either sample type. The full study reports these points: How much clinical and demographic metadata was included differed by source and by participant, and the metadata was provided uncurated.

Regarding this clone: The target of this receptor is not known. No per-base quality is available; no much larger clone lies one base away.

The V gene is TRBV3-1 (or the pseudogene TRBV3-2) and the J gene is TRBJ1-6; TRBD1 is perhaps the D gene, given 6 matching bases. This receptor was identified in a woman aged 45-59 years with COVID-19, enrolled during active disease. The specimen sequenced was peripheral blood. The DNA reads TGTGCCAGCAGCCAAGAATCAGGGACAACCTATAATTCACCCCTCCACTTT. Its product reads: CASSQESGTTYNSPLHF.